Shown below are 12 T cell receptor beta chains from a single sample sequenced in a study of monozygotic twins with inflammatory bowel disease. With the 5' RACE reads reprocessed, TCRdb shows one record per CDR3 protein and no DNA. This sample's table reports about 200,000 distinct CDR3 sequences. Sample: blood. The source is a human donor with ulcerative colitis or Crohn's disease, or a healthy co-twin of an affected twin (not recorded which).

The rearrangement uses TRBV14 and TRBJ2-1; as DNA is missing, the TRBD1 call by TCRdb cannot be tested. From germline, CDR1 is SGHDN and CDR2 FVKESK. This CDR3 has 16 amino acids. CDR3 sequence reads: CASSQDWGNNYNEQFF. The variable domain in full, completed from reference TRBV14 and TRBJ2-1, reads EAGVTQFPSHSVIEKGQTVTLRCDPISGHDNLYWYRRVMGKEIKFLLHFVKESKQDESGMPNNRFLAERTGGTYSTLKVQPAELEDSGVYFCASSQDWGNNYNEQFFGPGTRLTVL.

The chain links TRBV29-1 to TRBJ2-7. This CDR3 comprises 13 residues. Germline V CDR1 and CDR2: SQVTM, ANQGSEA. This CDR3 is CSVEEAATYEQYF.

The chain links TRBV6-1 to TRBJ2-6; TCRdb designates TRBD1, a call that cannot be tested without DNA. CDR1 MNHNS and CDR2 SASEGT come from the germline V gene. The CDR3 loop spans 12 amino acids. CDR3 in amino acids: CATGGGANVLTF.

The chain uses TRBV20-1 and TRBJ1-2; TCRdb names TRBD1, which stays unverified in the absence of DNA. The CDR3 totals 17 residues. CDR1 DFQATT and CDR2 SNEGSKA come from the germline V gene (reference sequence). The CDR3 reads CSARPRDRGFRNYGYTF.

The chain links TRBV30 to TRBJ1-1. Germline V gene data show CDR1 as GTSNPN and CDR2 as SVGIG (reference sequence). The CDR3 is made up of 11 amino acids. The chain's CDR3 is CACSEATQAFF.

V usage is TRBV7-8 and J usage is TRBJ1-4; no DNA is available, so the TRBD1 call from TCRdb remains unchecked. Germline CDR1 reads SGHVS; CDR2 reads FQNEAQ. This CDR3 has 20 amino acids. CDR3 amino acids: CASSLESVGGTATTNEKLFF.

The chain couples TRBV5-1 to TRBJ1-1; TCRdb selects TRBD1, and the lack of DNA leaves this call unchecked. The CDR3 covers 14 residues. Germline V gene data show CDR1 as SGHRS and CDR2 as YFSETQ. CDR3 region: CASSSRTANTEAFF.

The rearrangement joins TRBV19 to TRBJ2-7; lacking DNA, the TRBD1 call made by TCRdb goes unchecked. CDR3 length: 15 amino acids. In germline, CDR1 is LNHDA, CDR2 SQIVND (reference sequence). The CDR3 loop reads CASSDQAGNFYEQYF.

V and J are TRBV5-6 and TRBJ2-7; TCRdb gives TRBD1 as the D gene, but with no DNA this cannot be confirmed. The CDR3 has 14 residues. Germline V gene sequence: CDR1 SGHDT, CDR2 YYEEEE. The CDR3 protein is CASTSTPQGYEQYF.

This CDR3 reads CASSLRSGTAGPISKETQYF. This sequence joins TRBV5-1 and TRBJ2-5; the D gene TCRdb calls, TRBD1, cannot be checked with no DNA. Germline values: CDR1 SGHRS, CDR2 YFSETQ. The CDR3 extends over 20 amino acids.

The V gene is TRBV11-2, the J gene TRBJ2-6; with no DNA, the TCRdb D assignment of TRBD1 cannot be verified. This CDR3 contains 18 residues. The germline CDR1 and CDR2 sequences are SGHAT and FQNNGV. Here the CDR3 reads CASSLSGTPLSGANVLTF.

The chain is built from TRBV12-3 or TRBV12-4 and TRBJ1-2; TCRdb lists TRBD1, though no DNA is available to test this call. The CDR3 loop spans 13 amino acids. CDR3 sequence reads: CASSLQGPYGYTF.